This T cell receptor beta chain was retrieved from a study of T cells in Graves' hyperthyroidism and ophthalmopathy. Study-wide background: Pretreatment peripheral blood was obtained at initial diagnosis.

The source material, RNA transcripts, was used to amplify TCR beta CDR3 regions. HTBI primers were employed in a first-round RT-PCR of the TCR CDR3. TCRdb reprocessed the multiplex PCR reads with MiXCR, giving one entry per CDR3 protein. The data show 650,000 to 750,000 distinct CDR3 sequences, about 15% seen once. The table lists this clonotype with a few counts. Calling Graves' hyperthyroidism stable meant ophthalmopathy did not progress within 18 months. Patients between 18 and 65 years old had hyperthyroidism, newly diagnosed and lasting under 2 months. Clinicians diagnosed patients from clinical symptoms, serum thyroxine and TRAb, thyroid ultrasound and orbital computed tomography. From germline, CDR1 is MNHEY and CDR2 SMNVEV (reference sequence). The CDR3 has 13 residues. V lost 7 bases and J lost 6, with 13 bases in between.

The genes are TRBV27 and TRBJ1-5; the D is unclear. Sequenced input: blood. The TCR comes from a woman younger than 35 with Graves' hyperthyroidism. CDR3 sequence: CASTRGNGQPQHF. CDR3 DNA sequence: TGTGCCAGCACCCGAGGGAATGGTCAGCCCCAGCATTTT.